This T cell receptor beta chain was found in a study of blood T cell repertoires in COVID-19. Method: immunoSEQ multiplex PCR; TCRdb's copy keeps in-frame clones and lacks some. The sample has a few hundred thousand clones, roughly nine tenths seen once. CDR3 length: 17 amino acids. Germline V gene lookup returns CDR1 SGDLS and CDR2 YYNGEE. The V end was cut by 0 bases, the J end by 0 bases, with 12 bases between. Symptom resolution, clearance, or two negative PCRs marked the recovered donors of Cohort 3. This TCR derives from a man younger than 40 who had recovered from COVID-19. Sequenced: PBMCs or T cells enriched from blood (not recorded which). The gene calls are TRBV9 and TRBJ2-2, with D maybe TRBD2 (5 bases). CDR3 amino acids: CASSVAGGSPNTGELFF. The DNA for the CDR3 is TGTGCCAGCAGCGTAGCCGGCGGGTCCCCGAACACCGGGGAGCTGTTTTTT.